The T cell receptor (beta chain) described here comes from a study of shared clonotypes between healthy human individuals. General study findings and limits: In four donors, approximately 5% of naive CD4 clonotypes appeared in common. Larger richness was generally estimated for naive than memory subsets.

The CDR3 contains 15 residues. Germline V CDR1 and CDR2: KGHSH, LQKENI. V lost 1 base to trimming and J lost 4 bases, with 11 bases between them. Comments on this clone: Its antigen is currently unknown.

Sequenced by immunoSEQ multiplex PCR; TCRdb stores in-frame clones only, minus some. The sample contains about 380,000 clones, about 96% of which appear only once. Input material: memory CD8+ T cells sorted from blood. Sample subset: CD45RO+ cells pooled with CCR7-negative TemRA cells. The TCR was taken from a man aged 25-45 years in good health. The genes are TRBV18 and TRBJ1-3; the D is unclear. The CDR3 nucleotides read TGTGCCAGCTCACCACTGAAACCTAGGGGAAACACCATATATTTT. The encoded protein is CASSPLKPRGNTIYF.